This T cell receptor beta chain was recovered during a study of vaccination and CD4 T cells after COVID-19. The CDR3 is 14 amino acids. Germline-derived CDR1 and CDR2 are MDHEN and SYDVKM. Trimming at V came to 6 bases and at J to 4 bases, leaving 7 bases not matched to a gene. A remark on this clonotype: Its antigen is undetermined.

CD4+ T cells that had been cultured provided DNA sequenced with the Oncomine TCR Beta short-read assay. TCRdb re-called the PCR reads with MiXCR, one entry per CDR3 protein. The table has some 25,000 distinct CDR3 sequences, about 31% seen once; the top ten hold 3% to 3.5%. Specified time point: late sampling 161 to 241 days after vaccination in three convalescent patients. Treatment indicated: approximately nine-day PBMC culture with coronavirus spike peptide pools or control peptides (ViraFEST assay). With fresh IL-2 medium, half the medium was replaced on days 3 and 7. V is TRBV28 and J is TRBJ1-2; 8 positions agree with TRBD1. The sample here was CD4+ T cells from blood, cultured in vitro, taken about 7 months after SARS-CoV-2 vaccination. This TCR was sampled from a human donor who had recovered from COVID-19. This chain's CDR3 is CASRDRGRGYGYTF. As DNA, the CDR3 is TGTGCCAGCAGAGACAGGGGTAGGGGCTATGGCTACACCTTC.